Below, one TCR beta chain is given with its context. Per-sample yields of isolated PBMCs were at least 6 million. The use of a sample-barcoded 5' primer and a J-beta primer mix characterized a second PCR of 7 to 11 cycles. TCRdb called the 5' RACE reads again in MiXCR, with one record for every CDR3 protein. The sample lists 1.2 million to 1.5 million distinct CDR3 sequences, approximately 59% occurring once. The data derive from a study of blood T cells in healthy people across ages. The source is a man between 18 and 35 years old in good health. Sequencing input: blood.

The CDR3: CASSSRTQLAKNIQYF. In nucleotides, the CDR3 is TGTGCCAGCAGCTCAAGGACACAACTAGCCAAAAACATTCAGTACTTC. This chain connects TRBV11-2 to TRBJ2-4, with D tentatively TRBD1 (5 bases). V was shortened by 4 bases and J by 0 bases, with 13 bases between the two germline ends. This CDR3 has 16 residues. Looked up from germline, CDR1 is SGHAT and CDR2 is FQNNGV.